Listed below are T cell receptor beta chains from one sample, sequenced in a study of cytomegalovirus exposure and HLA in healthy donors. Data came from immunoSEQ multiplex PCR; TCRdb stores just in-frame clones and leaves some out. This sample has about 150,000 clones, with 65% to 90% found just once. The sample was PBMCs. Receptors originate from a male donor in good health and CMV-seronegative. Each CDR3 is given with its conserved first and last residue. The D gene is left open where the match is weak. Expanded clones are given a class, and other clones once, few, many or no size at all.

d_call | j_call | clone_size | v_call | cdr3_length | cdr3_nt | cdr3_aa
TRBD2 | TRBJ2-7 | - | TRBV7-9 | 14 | TGTGCCAGCAGCTTAGGGGGGGGTATCTACGAGCAGTACTTC | CASSLGGGIYEQYF
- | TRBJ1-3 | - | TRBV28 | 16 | TGTGCCAGCAGTTCGCCGGGGGTCCGATCTGGAAACACCATATATTTT | CASSSPGVRSGNTIYF
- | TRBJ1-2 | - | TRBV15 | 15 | TGTGCCACCAGCAGAGATCCGGGAATCCTCTATGGCTACACCTTC | CATSRDPGILYGYTF
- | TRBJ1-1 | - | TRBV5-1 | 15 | TGCGCCAGCAGCCTTAGTAACAATCGGGACACTGAAGCTTTCTTT | CASSLSNNRDTEAFF
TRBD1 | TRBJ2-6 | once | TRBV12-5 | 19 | TGTGCTAGTGGTCCCGGGCCGGGACAGGGGGTTCGGGGGGCCAACGTCCTGGCTTTC | CASGPGPGQGVRGANVLAF
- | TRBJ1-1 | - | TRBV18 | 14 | TGTGCCAGCTCCCCAAATACATTGAACACTGAAGCTTTCTTT | CASSPNTLNTEAFF
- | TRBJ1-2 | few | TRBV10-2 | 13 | TGCGCCAGCAGTGAGTCGGCAGGGCTCGGGTGCGCCTTC | CASSESAGLGCAF
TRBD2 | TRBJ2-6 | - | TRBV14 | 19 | TGTGCCAGCAGCCAGCCGCGCGGGGGGAAAAGCTCTGGGGCCAACGTCCTGACTTTC | CASSQPRGGKSSGANVLTF
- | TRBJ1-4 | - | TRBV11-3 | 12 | TGTGCCAGCAGCTTTGACGGGGAAAAACTGTTTTTT | CASSFDGEKLFF
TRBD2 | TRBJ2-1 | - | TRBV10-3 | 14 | TGTGCCCCAAGGTGCGGGGGGGCCGAGAATGAGCAGTTCTTC | CAPRCGGAENEQFF